The source of this T cell receptor beta chain is a study of blood T cell repertoires in COVID-19. Study summary: Sources were T cells, B-cell-depleted T cells, or PBMCs; the material itself was cDNA or gDNA.

Enrolled through a virtual design, the participants were between about 18 and 100 years of age and came from 24 US areas. Cohorts were assigned according to the clinical history that participants reported. This CDR3 spans 15 amino acids. Germline V CDR1 and CDR2: MNHNS, SASEGT. V lost 2 bases, J lost 4 bases, and 3 bases stayed unmatched. The repertoire was sequenced with immunoSEQ multiplex PCR; TCRdb's copy has only in-frame clones and lacks some. Among some 380,000 clones listed, around 87% were seen once. Sequenced sample: PBMCs or T cells enriched from blood (not recorded which). The chain couples TRBV6-1 to TRBJ1-5; TRBD1 matches 9 bases. This receptor was identified in a man aged 25 to 45 who had recovered from COVID-19. The CDR3 DNA follows: TGTGCCAGCAGTGAACGGGACAGGGTGAATCAGCCCCAGCATTTT. Its protein is CASSERDRVNQPQHF.